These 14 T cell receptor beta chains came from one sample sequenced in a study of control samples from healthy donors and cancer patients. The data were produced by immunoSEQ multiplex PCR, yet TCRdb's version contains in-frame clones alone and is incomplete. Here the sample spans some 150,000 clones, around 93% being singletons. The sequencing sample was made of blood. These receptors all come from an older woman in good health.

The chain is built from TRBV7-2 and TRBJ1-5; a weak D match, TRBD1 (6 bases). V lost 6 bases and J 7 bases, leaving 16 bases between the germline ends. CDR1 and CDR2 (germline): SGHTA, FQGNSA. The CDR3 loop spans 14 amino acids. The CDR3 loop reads CASSEVGAGQPQHF. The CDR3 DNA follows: TGTGCCAGCAGTGAAGTGGGGGCCGGACAGCCCCAGCATTTT.

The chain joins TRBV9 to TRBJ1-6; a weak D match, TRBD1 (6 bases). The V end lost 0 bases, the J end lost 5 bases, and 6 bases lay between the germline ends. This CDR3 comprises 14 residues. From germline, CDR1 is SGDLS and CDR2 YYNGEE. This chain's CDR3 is CASSVAGDNSPLHF. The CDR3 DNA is TGTGCCAGCAGCGTAGCAGGGGATAATTCACCCCTCCACTTT.

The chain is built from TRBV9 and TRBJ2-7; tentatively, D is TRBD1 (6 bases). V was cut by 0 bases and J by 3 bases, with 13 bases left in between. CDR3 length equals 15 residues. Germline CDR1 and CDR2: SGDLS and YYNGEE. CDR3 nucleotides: TGTGCCAGCAGCGTAGTAGGGGGTAGAGGCTACGAGCAGTACTTC. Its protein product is CASSVVGGRGYEQYF.

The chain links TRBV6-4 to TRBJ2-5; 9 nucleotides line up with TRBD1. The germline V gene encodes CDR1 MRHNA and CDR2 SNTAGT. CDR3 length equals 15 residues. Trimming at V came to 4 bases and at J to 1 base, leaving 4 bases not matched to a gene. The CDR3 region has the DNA TGTGCCAGCAGTGCCCGGACAGGGGCCCAAGAGACCCAGTACTTC. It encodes CASSARTGAQETQYF.

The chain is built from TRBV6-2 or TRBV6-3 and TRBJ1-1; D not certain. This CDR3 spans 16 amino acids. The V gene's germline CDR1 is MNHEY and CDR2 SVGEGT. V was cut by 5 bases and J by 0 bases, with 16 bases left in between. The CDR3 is CASSKGPRRLNTEAFF. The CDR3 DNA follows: TGTGCCAGCAGTAAAGGACCGCGACGCTTGAACACTGAAGCTTTCTTT.

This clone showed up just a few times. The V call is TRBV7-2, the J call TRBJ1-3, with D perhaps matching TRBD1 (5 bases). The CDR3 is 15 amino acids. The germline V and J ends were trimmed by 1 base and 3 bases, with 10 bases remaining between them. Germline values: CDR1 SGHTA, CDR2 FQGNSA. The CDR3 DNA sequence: TGTGCCAGCAGCTTAGGACAGCTTGATGGAAACACCATATATTTT. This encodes CASSLGQLDGNTIYF. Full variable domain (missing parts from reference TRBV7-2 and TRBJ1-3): GAGVSQSPSNKVTEKGKDVELRCDPISGHTALYWYRQSLGQGLEFLIYFQGNSAPDKSGLPSDRFSAERTGGSVSTLTIQRTQQEDSAVYLCASSLGQLDGNTIYFGEGSWLTVV.

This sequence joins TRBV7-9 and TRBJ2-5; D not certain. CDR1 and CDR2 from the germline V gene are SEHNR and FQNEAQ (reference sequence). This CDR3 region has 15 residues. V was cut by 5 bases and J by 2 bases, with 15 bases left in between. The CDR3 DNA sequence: TGTGCCAGCAGCACGTGGACCGTCTCTCAAGAGACCCAGTACTTC. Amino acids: CASSTWTVSQETQYF. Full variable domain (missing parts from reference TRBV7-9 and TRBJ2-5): DTGVSQNPRHKITKRGQNVTFRCDPISEHNRLYWYRQTLGQGPEFLTYFQNEAQLEKSRLLSDRFSAERPKGSFSTLEIQRTEQGDSAMYLCASSTWTVSQETQYFGPGTRLLVL.

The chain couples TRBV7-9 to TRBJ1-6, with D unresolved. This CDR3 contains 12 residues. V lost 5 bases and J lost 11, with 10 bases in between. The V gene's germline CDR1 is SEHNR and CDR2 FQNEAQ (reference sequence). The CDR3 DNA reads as TGTGCCAGCAGCAAGATAGATCCACCCCTCCACTTT. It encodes CASSKIDPPLHF. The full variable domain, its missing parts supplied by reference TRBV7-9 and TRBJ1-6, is DTGVSQNPRHKITKRGQNVTFRCDPISEHNRLYWYRQTLGQGPEFLTYFQNEAQLEKSRLLSDRFSAERPKGSFSTLEIQRTEQGDSAMYLCASSKIDPPLHFGNGTRLTVT.

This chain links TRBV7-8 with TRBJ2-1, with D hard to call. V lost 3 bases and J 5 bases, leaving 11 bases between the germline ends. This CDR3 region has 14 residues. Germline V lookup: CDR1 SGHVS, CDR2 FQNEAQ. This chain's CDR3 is CASSFYLGDNEQFF. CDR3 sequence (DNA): TGTGCCAGCAGCTTTTACCTTGGGGACAATGAGCAGTTCTTC.

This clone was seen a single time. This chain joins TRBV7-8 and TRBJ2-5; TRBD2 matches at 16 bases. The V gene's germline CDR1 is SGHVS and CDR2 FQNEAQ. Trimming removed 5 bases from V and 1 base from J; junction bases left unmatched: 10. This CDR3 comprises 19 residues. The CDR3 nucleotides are TGTGCCAGCAGCGGGCTGGGACTAGCGGGGGGGAATCCCCAAGAGACCCAGTACTTC. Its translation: CASSGLGLAGGNPQETQYF.

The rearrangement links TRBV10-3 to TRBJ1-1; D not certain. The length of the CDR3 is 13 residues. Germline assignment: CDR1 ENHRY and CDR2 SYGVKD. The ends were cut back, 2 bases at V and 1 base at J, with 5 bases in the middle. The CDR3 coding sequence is TGTGCCATCAGTGAGAGATCGAACACTGAAGCTTTCTTT. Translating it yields CAISERSNTEAFF.

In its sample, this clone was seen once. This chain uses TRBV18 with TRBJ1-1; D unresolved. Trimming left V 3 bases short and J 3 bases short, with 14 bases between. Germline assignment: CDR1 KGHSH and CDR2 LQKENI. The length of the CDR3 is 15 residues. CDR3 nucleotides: TGTGCCAGCTCACCGCTCAGTCTTAGAGACACTGAAGCTTTCTTT. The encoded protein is CASSPLSLRDTEAFF.

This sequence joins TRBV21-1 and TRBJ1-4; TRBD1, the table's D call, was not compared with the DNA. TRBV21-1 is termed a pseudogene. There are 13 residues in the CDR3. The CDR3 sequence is CASSNRDSEKLFF. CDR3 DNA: TGTGCCAGCAGCAACCGGGACAGCGAAAAACTGTTTTTT.

For the CDR3, the DNA is TGTGCCAGCAGTTTATTTAGCGGGGGGCCAACTTTCTTC. Translated, it gives CASSLFSGGPTFF. The V call is TRBV27, the J call TRBJ2-1; the match to TRBD2 covers 10 bases. In germline, CDR1 is MNHEY, CDR2 SMNVEV (reference sequence). The CDR3 has 13 amino acids. With 1 base clipped from V and 16 bases from J, the junction kept 7 bases outside the gene matches.